The 2 T cell receptor beta chains below all came from one sample that was sequenced in a study of cytotoxic CD8 clonotypes in ibrutinib-treated CLL. The assay was immunoSEQ multiplex PCR, and TCRdb's table has in-frame clones only and misses some. The data show about 140,000 clones, about 91% seen once. This specimen was PBMCs, taken after 12 months of ibrutinib treatment. The source is a human donor with chronic lymphocytic leukemia.

CDR3 residues: CASSFGSVGKNEQFF. CDR3 DNA sequence: TGTGCCAGCAGTTTCGGGAGTGTGGGGAAAAATGAGCAGTTCTTC. The chain couples TRBV6-6 to TRBJ2-1, with a weak D call TRBD2 (6 bases). This CDR3 region has 15 residues. Germline V gene data show CDR1 as MNHNY and CDR2 as SVGAGI (reference sequence). V lost 4 bases and J 7 bases, leaving 17 bases between the germline ends.

This clone was detected only a few times. Additional DNA sequences in this sample encode the identical CDR3. The chain employs TRBV5-1 and TRBJ2-1; D not certain. The V end was cut by 0 bases, the J end by 5 bases, with 6 bases between. The CDR3 length is 13 residues. CDR1 and CDR2 from the germline V gene are SGHRS and YFSETQ. The CDR3 sequence is CASSLGTNNEQFF. In DNA form, the CDR3 reads TGCGCCAGCAGCTTGGGGACCAACAATGAGCAGTTCTTC.